The 28 T cell receptor beta chains listed next were all sequenced from one sample in a study of blood T cell repertoires in COVID-19. Produced via immunoSEQ multiplex PCR; TCRdb's table is partial and in-frame only. The data hold about 130,000 clones, with approximately 83% observed a single time. Sequenced: peripheral blood. Source of these receptors: a woman aged 45-59 years who had recovered from COVID-19.

V usage is TRBV19 and J usage is TRBJ1-4, with TRBD1 as a possible D gene (6 bases). The CDR3 length is 15 residues. Trimming took off 5 bases at V and 7 bases at J, with 17 bases between the two ends. The germline V gene has CDR1 LNHDA and CDR2 SQIVND (reference sequence). The CDR3 nucleotides read TGTGCCAGTAGTGTACAGGGTCTTTTCAGTGAAAAACTGTTTTTT. It translates to CASSVQGLFSEKLFF.

The chain joins TRBV2 to TRBJ2-3, with 7 bases matching TRBD1. Trimming at V came to 5 bases and at J to 0 bases, leaving 5 bases not matched to a gene. CDR3 size: 15 residues. The germline V gene encodes CDR1 SNHLY and CDR2 FYNNEI. CDR3 nucleotide sequence: TGTGCCAGCAGTTACCGGGACAGTAGCACAGATACGCAGTATTTT. Protein product: CASSYRDSSTDTQYF.

V and J are TRBV9 and TRBJ2-3; D possibly corresponds to TRBD1 (6 bases). The CDR3 extends over 15 amino acids. Trimming shortened V by 6 bases and J by 4 bases, and 18 bases separated the two germline ends. Germline CDR1 is SGDLS and CDR2 is YYNGEE. The DNA for the CDR3 is TGTGCCAGCACCTCTACAGGGAATACGGCAGATACGCAGTATTTT. It specifies CASTSTGNTADTQYF.

The chain employs TRBV2 and TRBJ2-5; D unresolved. Germline values: CDR1 SNHLY, CDR2 FYNNEI. V was clipped by 2 bases and J by 5 bases, with 9 bases between them. There are 13 residues in the CDR3. The CDR3 bases are TGTGCCAGCAGTGAATACAGTAAGGAGACCCAGTACTTC. Encoded protein: CASSEYSKETQYF.

The chain links TRBV7-6 to TRBJ2-7; 12 bases align to TRBD1. The CDR3 length is 16 residues. Germline V lookup: CDR1 SGHVS, CDR2 FNYEAQ. The V and J ends lost 3 bases and 6 bases, in that order; junction bases with no gene match: 9. This CDR3 is CASSLSPGQGASEQYF. In nucleotides, the CDR3 is TGTGCCAGCAGCTTGTCGCCGGGACAGGGGGCGAGCGAGCAGTACTTC.

The V gene is TRBV5-8, the J gene TRBJ2-3; TRBD2 aligns across 9 bases. The length of the CDR3 is 15 residues. Losses at the gene ends were 4 bases for V and 6 bases for J; bases not matched to a gene: 9. Germline V gene data show CDR1 as SGHTS and CDR2 as YDEGEE. CDR3: CASSLSAGGGDTQYF. The CDR3 DNA reads as TGTGCCAGCAGCCTCTCAGCGGGGGGCGGCGATACGCAGTATTTT. The complete variable domain, with remaining parts taken from reference TRBV5-8 and TRBJ2-3, reads EAGVTQSPTHLIKTRGQQATLRCSPISGHTSVYWYQQALGLGLQFLLWYDEGEERNRGNFPPRFSGRQFPNYSSELNVNALELEDSALYLCASSLSAGGGDTQYFGPGTRLTVL.

The chain combines TRBV11-2 with TRBJ2-1, with unresolved D. This CDR3 region has 14 residues. Germline lookup yields CDR1 SGHAT and CDR2 FQNNGV. Deletions cut 1 base from V and 11 bases from J, with 15 bases between. The CDR3 region is CASSLAAGVQKQFF. The CDR3 region has the DNA TGTGCCAGCAGCTTAGCGGCTGGCGTACAGAAGCAGTTCTTC. Filled out from reference TRBV11-2 and TRBJ2-1, the complete variable domain reads EAGVAQSPRYKIIEKRQSVAFWCNPISGHATLYWYQQILGQGPKLLIQFQNNGVVDDSQLPKDRFSAERLKGVDSTLKIQPAKLEDSAVYLCASSLAAGVQKQFFGPGTRLTVL.

V is TRBV2 and J is TRBJ2-3; 10 bases are a match to TRBD1. The CDR3 is made up of 16 amino acids. Germline V CDR1 and CDR2: SNHLY, FYNNEI. The J segment lost 2 bases and the V segment lost 2 bases, leaving 4 bases of the junction unmatched. The CDR3 region is CASSEMGQGITDTQYF. In nucleotides, the CDR3 is TGTGCCAGCAGTGAAATGGGACAGGGGATCACAGATACGCAGTATTTT. The full variable domain, in which reference TRBV2 and TRBJ2-3 provide the parts outside the CDR3, is EPEVTQTPSHQVTQMGQEVILRCVPISNHLYFYWYRQILGQKVEFLVSFYNNEISEKSEIFDDQFSVERPDGSNFTLKIRSTKLEDSAMYFCASSEMGQGITDTQYFGPGTRLTVL.

A single count supports this clone. The chain carries TRBV11-2 and TRBJ1-2; D is uncertain. The germline V gene has CDR1 SGHAT and CDR2 FQNNGV. Trimming took off 4 bases at V and 3 bases at J, with 9 bases between the two ends. CDR3 length equals 13 residues. This CDR3 is CASSSTAHYGYTF. CDR3 nucleotide sequence: TGTGCCAGCAGCTCCACAGCTCACTATGGCTACACCTTC.

The chain employs TRBV2 and TRBJ2-2; D not resolved. There are 12 residues in the CDR3. Between the trimmed V and J ends, which lost 5 bases and 6 bases, there was a span of 7 bases. Per germline, CDR1 SNHLY and CDR2 FYNNEI. This chain's CDR3 is CASSLPPGELFF. CDR3 nucleotide sequence: TGTGCCAGCAGTCTTCCCCCCGGGGAGCTGTTTTTT.

This clone is a singleton in its sample. The rearrangement joins TRBV13 to TRBJ1-2; 8 bases align to TRBD1. After removal of 5 bases from V and 8 bases from J, the junction contained 7 bases not matched to a gene. The CDR3 loop spans 13 amino acids. Per germline, CDR1 PRHDT and CDR2 FYEKMQ (reference sequence). The CDR3 is CASSTGRGLGYTF. The CDR3 DNA is TGTGCCAGCAGCACCGGCAGGGGGCTAGGCTACACCTTC.

This rearrangement joins TRBV4-2 to TRBJ1-1, with D perhaps TRBD1 (5 bases). The germline V gene has CDR1 LGHNA and CDR2 YNFKEQ. V dropped 1 base and J dropped 6 bases, with 12 bases sitting between them. CDR3 size: 14 residues. This CDR3 reads CASSQAGGFSEAFF. CDR3 sequence (DNA): TGTGCCAGCAGCCAAGCTGGGGGGTTCTCTGAAGCTTTCTTT.

The genes are TRBV5-8 and TRBJ2-1; 10 bases line up with TRBD1. This CDR3 is built from 15 residues. Losses at the gene ends were 4 bases for V and 8 bases for J; bases not matched to a gene: 9. Germline V lookup: CDR1 SGHTS, CDR2 YDEGEE. This chain's CDR3 is CASSDQGQGLHEQFF. As DNA, the CDR3 is TGTGCCAGCAGCGACCAGGGACAGGGGTTACATGAGCAGTTCTTC.

The chain links TRBV4-1 to TRBJ1-2; a weak D match, TRBD1 (6 bases). From germline, CDR1 is MGHRA and CDR2 YSYEKL. V shed 0 bases and J shed 4 bases, with 18 bases lying between them. This CDR3 contains 17 residues. The CDR3 nucleotides read TGCGCCAGCAGCCAAGAAACAGTGCCTGGACAGCCCTATGGCTACACCTTC. Its translation is CASSQETVPGQPYGYTF.

The CDR3 sequence is CAWSGSVAISYNSPLHF. CDR3 bases: TGTGCCTGGTCGGGTAGCGTGGCGATCTCCTATAATTCACCCCTCCACTTT. The chain is built from TRBV30 and TRBJ1-6; D unresolved. This CDR3 comprises 17 residues. V was cut by 5 bases and J by 0 bases, with 17 bases left in between. The V gene's germline CDR1 is GTSNPN and CDR2 SVGIG (reference sequence).

The CDR3 reads CASSVGASGRMGNEQFF. CDR3 nucleotides: TGTGCCAGCAGCGTAGGGGCTAGCGGGAGGATGGGGAATGAGCAGTTCTTC. The V gene is TRBV9, the J gene TRBJ2-1; TRBD2 matches 11 bases. V was pared by 0 bases and J by 7 bases, with 9 bases of the junction left unmatched. CDR1 and CDR2 from the germline V gene are SGDLS and YYNGEE. CDR3 length: 17 residues.

This rearrangement joins TRBV6-5 to TRBJ2-7; the D gene is possibly TRBD1 (6 bases). Germline lookup yields CDR1 MNHEY and CDR2 SVGAGI. V lost 1 base and J 6 bases, leaving 13 bases between the germline ends. CDR3 length: 14 residues. CDR3 sequence: CASSYYDRSSEQYF. The CDR3 bases are TGTGCCAGCAGTTACTACGACAGGAGTAGCGAGCAGTACTTC.

The V gene is TRBV21-1, the J gene TRBJ2-1; the D call TRBD2 from the table was never checked on the DNA. TRBV21-1 corresponds to a pseudogene. The CDR3 spans 18 residues. CDR3 DNA: TGTGCCAGCAGCAAAGACACTAGCGGGAGGGCCCGTGACAATGAGCAGTTCTTC. This codes for CASSKDTSGRARDNEQFF.

V is TRBV6-2 or TRBV6-3 and J is TRBJ2-7, with 14 positions matching TRBD2. The J segment lost 3 bases and the V segment lost 5 bases, leaving 12 bases of the junction unmatched. The V gene's germline CDR1 is MNHEY and CDR2 SVGEGT. The CDR3 loop spans 18 amino acids. CDR3 nucleotides: TGTGCCAGCAGTAACCGCCCAGGGACTAGCGGGAGTATCTACGAGCAGTACTTC. Its protein product is CASSNRPGTSGSIYEQYF.

The genes are TRBV30 and TRBJ2-3; 13 positions agree with TRBD2. Germline CDR1 and CDR2: GTSNPN and SVGIG (reference sequence). J gave up 4 bases and V 5 bases, and 9 bases lay outside the gene matches. This CDR3 spans 16 amino acids. The CDR3: CAWGLGLAGVADTQYF. In DNA, the CDR3 is TGTGCCTGGGGACTCGGACTAGCGGGAGTCGCAGATACGCAGTATTTT. Variable domain in full (rest from reference TRBV30 and TRBJ2-3): SQTIHQWPATLVQPVGSPLSLECTVEGTSNPNLYWYRQAAGRGLQLLFYSVGIGQISSEVPQNLSASRPQDRQFILSSKKLLLSDSGFYLCAWGLGLAGVADTQYFGPGTRLTVL.

As for this clone: This same CDR3 is encoded by further DNA sequences in the sample. This sequence joins TRBV5-1 and TRBJ2-1; TRBD2 might be the D (5 bases). The CDR3 runs 15 residues. Trimming removed 4 bases from V and 0 bases from J, with 11 bases in between. The germline gives CDR1 SGHRS, CDR2 YFSETQ. The CDR3 region is CASSGGRSSYNEQFF. CDR3 sequence (DNA): TGCGCCAGCAGCGGAGGACGGAGCTCCTACAATGAGCAGTTCTTC.

J is TRBJ2-3 and V is TRBV7-5; the D call in the table, TRBD1, was not verified against the DNA. TRBV7-5 is assigned pseudogene status. This CDR3 is built from 12 residues. The CDR3 is CARSEDRDTQYF. The CDR3 nucleotides are TGTGCCAGAAGCGAGGACAGAGATACGCAGTATTTT.

This sequence joins TRBV7-8 and TRBJ1-3; 7 bases map to TRBD1. The CDR3 is made up of 16 amino acids. The trim removed 1 base at V and 0 bases at J, leaving 3 bases unmatched. The germline V gene has CDR1 SGHVS and CDR2 FQNEAQ. CDR3 nucleotide sequence: TGTGCCAGCAGCTTAGTCGGGACAGTCTCTGGAAACACCATATATTTT. It codes for CASSLVGTVSGNTIYF.

This chain connects TRBV4-1 to TRBJ2-5, with 9 bases lining up with TRBD1. Germline loops: CDR1 MGHRA, CDR2 YSYEKL. V lost 5 bases, J lost 4 bases, and 14 bases stayed unmatched. The CDR3 sequence is 17 residues long. The CDR3 region is CASSVWDRATNRETQYF. The CDR3, as DNA: TGCGCCAGCAGCGTTTGGGACAGGGCGACGAACAGAGAGACCCAGTACTTC.

The chain links TRBV7-8 to TRBJ1-6, with TRBD1 as a possible D gene (6 bases). The length of the CDR3 is 15 residues. Germline CDR1 is SGHVS and CDR2 is FQNEAQ. Trimming took 1 base from V and 9 from J, leaving 13 bases between them. The CDR3 loop is CASSLEGQGRSPLHF. CDR3 bases: TGTGCCAGCAGCTTAGAAGGTCAGGGGCGTTCACCCCTCCACTTT.

This clone turned up a few times. The chain couples TRBV27 to TRBJ1-2; possible D gene TRBD1, 6 bases. V lost 5 bases and J lost 11, with 15 bases in between. Germline CDR1 reads MNHEY; CDR2 reads SMNVEV (reference sequence). The CDR3 extends over 12 amino acids. The CDR3, as DNA: TGTGCCAGCAGTGCCCTAACAGGGCGATACACCTTC. The encoded protein is CASSALTGRYTF.

This clone appeared a single time. The chain combines TRBV6-6 with TRBJ2-7, with 7 bases aligning to TRBD1. The V gene's germline CDR1 is MNHNY and CDR2 SVGAGI (reference sequence). This CDR3 comprises 15 residues. After removal of 0 bases from V and 4 bases from J, the junction contained 6 bases not matched to a gene. As DNA, the CDR3 is TGTGCCAGCAGTTACTCATTAGGGGGCACGTACGAGCAGTACTTC. Its protein product is CASSYSLGGTYEQYF.

V gene TRBV27 combines with J gene TRBJ1-5; tentatively, D is TRBD1 (5 bases). V lost 0 bases and J lost 3, with 9 bases in between. The CDR3 contains 15 residues. CDR1 MNHEY and CDR2 SMNVEV come from the germline V gene (reference sequence). CDR3 DNA sequence: TGTGCCAGCAGTTTATCGAGACAGTCCAATCAGCCCCAGCATTTT. This sequence encodes CASSLSRQSNQPQHF.